This T cell receptor beta chain stems from a study of shared clonotypes between healthy human individuals. Whole-study context: CD8 memory received one plate per donor, CD8 naive two, CD4 memory three and CD4 naive three.

CDR1 is MNHEY and CDR2 is SVGAGI in the germline V gene. V was trimmed by 2 bases and J by 5 bases, leaving 12 bases between them. The CDR3 spans 15 residues. Of note for this clone: Antigen: not known.

Positively selected for CCR7, the CD45RO-negative cells used as naive CD8 cells excluded terminally differentiated effector memory CD45RA+ cells. Study donors comprised healthy, HIV-negative adults devoid of recent acute infection or vaccination. Here immunoSEQ multiplex PCR was the method, and the copy in TCRdb shows in-frame clones only, minus some. The table lists fewer than 1 million clones, 96% of them singletons. General study results and limits: A handful of donors showed sharing of around 5% of naive CD4 clonotypes.

This chain uses TRBV6-5 with TRBJ2-2, with D hard to call. This sequence was found in a young man in good health. The sequencing sample was made of naive CD8+ T cells sorted from blood. The CDR3 DNA reads as TGTGCCAGCAGTTACGGTCAGACCATTACCGGGGAGCTGTTTTTT. Residues: CASSYGQTITGELFF.